The present TCR beta chain was sequenced within a study of post-analysis software for immune sequencing data. General study points: Patients carried roughly five TRBV segments more frequently than controls did, and TRBV5-6, TRBV5-1 and TRBV20-1 were among them. Relative to controls, patients with multiple sclerosis showed significantly lower normalized Chao1 diversity. Those samples that were prepared in the same batch co-clustered strongly by F measure.

Remarks on this clonotype: Its matching antigen is unknown.

Each TCR beta cDNA library carried unique molecular identifiers. TCRdb re-called the PCR reads with MiXCR, one entry per CDR3 protein. The profile shows about 200,000 distinct CDR3 sequences, 29% of them singletons. CDR1 is SGHAT, CDR2 FQNNGV, per germline. V lost 0 bases and J lost 0, with 12 bases in between. CDR3 length: 16 amino acids. J is TRBJ2-7 and V is TRBV11-2, with a tentative D call TRBD1 (6 bases). Material: blood. The receptor's source is a girl between 2 and 17 years old with multiple sclerosis. CDR3 in amino acids: CASSLDRDISSYEQYF. Here the CDR3 DNA reads TGTGCCAGCAGCTTAGATCGGGACATTAGCTCCTACGAGCAGTACTTC.